There are a few counts of the clone carrying this T cell receptor (beta chain). The antigen is not known. The data are from a study of Ad26.COV2.S vaccination and SARS-CoV-2 variants. In the study overall: Intramuscular Ad26.COV2.S doses were given once or twice, 56 days apart. Study-level points and caveats: Substantial breadth was reported for post-vaccination spike-specific CD8+ and CD4+ T cells.

Generated by immunoSEQ multiplex PCR, the TCRdb table keeps only in-frame clones and is missing some. The sample has around 340,000 clones; 86% are singletons. Treatment noted: some 20 received Ad26.COV2.S at low or high dose, single or two shots; 5 received placebo; per-sample allocation not given. Each sample was drawn 63 days after the first injection (of vaccine or placebo). What was given as vaccine was an Ad26 vector encoding Wuhan-strain SARS-CoV-2 spike. CDR3 size: 14 residues. CDR1 and CDR2 from the germline V gene are SGHRS and YFSETQ. The V end was cut by 3 bases, the J end by 1 base, with 11 bases between.

The receptor was derived from a person between 18 and 65 years old who received the Ad26.COV2.S COVID-19 vaccine or a placebo. The material sequenced was peripheral blood, taken in a trial of Ad26.COV2.S vaccine versus placebo. This sequence joins TRBV5-1 and TRBJ2-7; D might be TRBD1 or TRBD2, each matching 7 bases. CDR3 protein: CASSWEGASYEQYF. Written as DNA, the CDR3 is TGCGCCAGCAGCTGGGAGGGGGCGTCCTACGAGCAGTACTTC.